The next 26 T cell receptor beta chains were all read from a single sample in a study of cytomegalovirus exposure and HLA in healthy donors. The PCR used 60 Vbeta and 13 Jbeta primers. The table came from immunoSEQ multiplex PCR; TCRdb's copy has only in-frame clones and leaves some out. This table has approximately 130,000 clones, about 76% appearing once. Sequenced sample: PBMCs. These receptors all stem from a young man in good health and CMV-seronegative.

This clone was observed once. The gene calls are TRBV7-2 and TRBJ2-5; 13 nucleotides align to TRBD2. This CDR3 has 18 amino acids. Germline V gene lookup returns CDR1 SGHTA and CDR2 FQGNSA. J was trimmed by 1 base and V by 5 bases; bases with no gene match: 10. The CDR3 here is CASSLRLAGGQLQETQYF. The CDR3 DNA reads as TGTGCCAGCAGCCTCAGACTAGCGGGGGGCCAACTCCAAGAGACCCAGTACTTC.

The CDR3 protein is CAISDLLAGGQETQYF. CDR3 nucleotides: TGTGCCATCAGTGACCTCCTAGCGGGGGGACAAGAGACCCAGTACTTC. The V and J genes are TRBV10-3 and TRBJ2-5; TRBD2 aligns across 11 bases. Per the germline V gene, CDR1 is ENHRY and CDR2 is SYGVKD. There are 16 residues in the CDR3. Trimming removed 3 bases from V and 2 bases from J; junction bases left unmatched: 5.

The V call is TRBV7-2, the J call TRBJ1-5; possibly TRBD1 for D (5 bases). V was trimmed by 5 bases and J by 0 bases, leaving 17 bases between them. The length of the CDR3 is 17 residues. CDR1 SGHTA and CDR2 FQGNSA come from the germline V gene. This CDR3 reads CASSPALAGYSNQPQHF. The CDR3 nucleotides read TGTGCCAGCAGCCCAGCTTTGGCAGGGTATAGCAATCAGCCCCAGCATTTT.

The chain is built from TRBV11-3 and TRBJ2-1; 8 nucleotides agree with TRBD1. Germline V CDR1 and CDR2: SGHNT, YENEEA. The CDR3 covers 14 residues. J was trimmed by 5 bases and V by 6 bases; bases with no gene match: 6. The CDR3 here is CASSTIQGDNEQFF. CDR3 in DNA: TGTGCCAGCAGTACAATACAGGGGGACAATGAGCAGTTCTTC.

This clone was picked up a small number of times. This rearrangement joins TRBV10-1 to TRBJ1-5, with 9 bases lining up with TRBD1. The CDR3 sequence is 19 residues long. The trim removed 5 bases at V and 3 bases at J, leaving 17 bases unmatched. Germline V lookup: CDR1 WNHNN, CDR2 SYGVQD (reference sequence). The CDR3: CASSILRGDRVWNNQPQHF. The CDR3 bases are TGCGCCAGCAGTATCTTAAGAGGGGACAGGGTCTGGAACAATCAGCCCCAGCATTTT.

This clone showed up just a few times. The CDR3: CASSPPGGGETQYF. The CDR3 nucleotides are TGTGCCAGCTCACCACCGGGAGGTGGAGAGACCCAGTACTTC. This rearrangement joins TRBV18 to TRBJ2-5, with a tentative D call TRBD2 (6 bases). This CDR3 region has 14 residues. Trimming pared 0 bases from V and 4 bases from J, leaving 9 bases between. Germline lookup yields CDR1 KGHSH and CDR2 LQKENI. Variable domain in full (rest from reference TRBV18 and TRBJ2-5): NAGVMQNPRHLVRRRGQEARLRCSPMKGHSHVYWYRQLPEEGLKFMVYLQKENIIDESGMPKERFSAEFPKEGPSILRIQQVVRGDSAAYFCASSPPGGGETQYFGPGTRLLVL.

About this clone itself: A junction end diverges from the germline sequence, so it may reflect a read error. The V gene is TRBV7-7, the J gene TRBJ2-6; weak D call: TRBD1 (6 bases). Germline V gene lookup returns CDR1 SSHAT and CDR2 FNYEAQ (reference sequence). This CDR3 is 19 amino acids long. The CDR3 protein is CASSHKAGTPPAGANVLTF. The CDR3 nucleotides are TGTGCTAGCAGCCATAAAGCCGGGACACCCCCTGCTGGGGCCAACGTCCTGACTTTC.

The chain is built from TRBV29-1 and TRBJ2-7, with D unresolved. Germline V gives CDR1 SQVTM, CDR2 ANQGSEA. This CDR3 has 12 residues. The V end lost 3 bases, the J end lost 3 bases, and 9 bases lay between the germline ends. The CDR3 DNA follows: TGCAGCGTTGAGGTTAGAAACTACGAGCAGTACTTC. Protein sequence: CSVEVRNYEQYF.

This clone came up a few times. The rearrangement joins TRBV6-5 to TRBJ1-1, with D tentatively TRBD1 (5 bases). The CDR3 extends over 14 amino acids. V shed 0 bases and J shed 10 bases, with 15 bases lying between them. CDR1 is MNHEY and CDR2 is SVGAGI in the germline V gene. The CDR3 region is CASSYSLGRQGAFF. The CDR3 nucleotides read TGTGCCAGCAGTTACTCGTTAGGGCGGCAGGGAGCTTTCTTT.

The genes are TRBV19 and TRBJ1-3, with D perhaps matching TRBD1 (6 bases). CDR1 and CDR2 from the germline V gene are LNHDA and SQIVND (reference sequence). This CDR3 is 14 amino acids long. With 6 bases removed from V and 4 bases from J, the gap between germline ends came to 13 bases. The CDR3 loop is CASSYPDSGNTIYF. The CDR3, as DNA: TGTGCCAGTAGCTATCCGGACAGCGGAAACACCATATATTTT.

The CDR3 coding sequence is TGCGCCAGCAGCCAAGAGGGGGGGGTTATCGAGCAGTACTTC. It specifies CASSQEGGVIEQYF. The chain joins TRBV4-3 to TRBJ2-7, with 7 positions matching TRBD2. The CDR3 consists of 14 residues. The germline V gene encodes CDR1 LGHNA and CDR2 YSLEER. V lost 0 bases to trimming and J lost 6 bases; unmatched junction nucleotides: 5.

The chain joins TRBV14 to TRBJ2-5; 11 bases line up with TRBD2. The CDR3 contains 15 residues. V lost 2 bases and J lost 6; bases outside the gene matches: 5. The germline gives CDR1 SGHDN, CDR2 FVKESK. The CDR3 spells CASSQWASGGQTQYF. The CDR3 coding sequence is TGTGCCAGCAGCCAATGGGCTAGCGGGGGGCAGACCCAGTACTTC.

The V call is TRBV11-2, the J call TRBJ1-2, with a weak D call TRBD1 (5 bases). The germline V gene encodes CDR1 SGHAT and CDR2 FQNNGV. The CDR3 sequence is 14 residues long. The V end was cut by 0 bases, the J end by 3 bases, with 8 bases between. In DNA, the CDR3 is TGTGCCAGCAGCTTAGAGGGGACTGACTATGGCTACACCTTC. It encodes CASSLEGTDYGYTF.

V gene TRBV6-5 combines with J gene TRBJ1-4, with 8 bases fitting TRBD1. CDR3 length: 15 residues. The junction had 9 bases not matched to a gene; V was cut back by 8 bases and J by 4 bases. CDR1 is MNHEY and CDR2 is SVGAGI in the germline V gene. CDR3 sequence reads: CASGRRDRSNEKLFF. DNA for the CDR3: TGTGCCAGCGGGAGGCGGGACAGGAGTAATGAAAAACTGTTTTTT.

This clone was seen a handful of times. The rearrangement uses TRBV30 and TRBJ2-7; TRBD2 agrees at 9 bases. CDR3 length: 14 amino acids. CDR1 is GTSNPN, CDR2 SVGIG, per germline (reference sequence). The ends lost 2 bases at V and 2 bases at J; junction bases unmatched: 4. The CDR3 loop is CAWSKGGGAYEQYF. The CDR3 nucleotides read TGTGCCTGGAGTAAAGGCGGGGGGGCCTACGAGCAGTACTTC.

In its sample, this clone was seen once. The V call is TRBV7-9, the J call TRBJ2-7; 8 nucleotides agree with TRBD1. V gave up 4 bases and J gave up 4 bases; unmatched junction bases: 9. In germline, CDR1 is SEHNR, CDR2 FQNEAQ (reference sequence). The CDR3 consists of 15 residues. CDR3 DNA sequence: TGTGCCAGCAGCTCCTCAGGGGGCGGATATTACGAGCAGTACTTC. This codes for CASSSSGGGYYEQYF.

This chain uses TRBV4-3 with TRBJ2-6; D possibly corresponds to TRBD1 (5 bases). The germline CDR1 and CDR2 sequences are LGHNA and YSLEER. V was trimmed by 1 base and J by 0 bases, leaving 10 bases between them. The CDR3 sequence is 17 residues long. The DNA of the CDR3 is TGCGCCAGCAGCCAAGCACCTCAGGGCTCTGGGGCCAACGTCCTGACTTTC. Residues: CASSQAPQGSGANVLTF.

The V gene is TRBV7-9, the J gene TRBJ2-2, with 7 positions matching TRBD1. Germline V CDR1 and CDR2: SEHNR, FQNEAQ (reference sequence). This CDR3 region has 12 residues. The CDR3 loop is CGGGPGAGELFF. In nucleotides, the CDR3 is TGTGGAGGGGGCCCTGGCGCCGGGGAGCTGTTTTTT. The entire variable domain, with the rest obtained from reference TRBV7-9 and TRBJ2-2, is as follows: DTGVSQNPRHKITKRGQNVTFRCDPISEHNRLYWYRQTLGQGPEFLTYFQNEAQLEKSRLLSDRFSAERPKGSFSTLEIQRTEQGDSAMYLCGGGPGAGELFFGEGSRLTVL.

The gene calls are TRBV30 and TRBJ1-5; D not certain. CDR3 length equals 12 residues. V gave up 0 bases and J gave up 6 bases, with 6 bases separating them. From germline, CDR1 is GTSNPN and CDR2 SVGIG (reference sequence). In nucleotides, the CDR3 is TGTGCCTGGAGTGTACGGGGTCAGCCCCAGCATTTT. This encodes CAWSVRGQPQHF.

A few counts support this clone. Written as DNA, the CDR3 is TGTGCCAGCAGTTTACTTGCCAGGGGAATTGACGAGCAGTACTTC. This translates into CASSLLARGIDEQYF. The chain combines TRBV27 with TRBJ2-7; TRBD1 is a possible D gene (6 bases). Trimming pared 2 bases from V and 5 bases from J, leaving 16 bases between. In germline, CDR1 is MNHEY, CDR2 SMNVEV (reference sequence). The CDR3 runs to 15 residues.

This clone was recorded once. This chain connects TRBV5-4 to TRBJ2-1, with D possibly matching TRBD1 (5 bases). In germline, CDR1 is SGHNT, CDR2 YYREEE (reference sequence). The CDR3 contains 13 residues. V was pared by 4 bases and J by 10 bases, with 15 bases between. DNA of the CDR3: TGTGCCAGCAGCCTGGACCAACCAGGGGAGCAGTTCTTC. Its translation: CASSLDQPGEQFF.

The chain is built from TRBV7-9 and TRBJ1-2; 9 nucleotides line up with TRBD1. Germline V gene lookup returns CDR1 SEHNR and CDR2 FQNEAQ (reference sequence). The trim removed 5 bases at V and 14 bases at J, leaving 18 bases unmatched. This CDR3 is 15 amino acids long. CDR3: CASSIGLNRDREKTF. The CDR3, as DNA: TGTGCCAGCAGCATAGGCCTCAACCGGGACAGGGAAAAAACCTTC.

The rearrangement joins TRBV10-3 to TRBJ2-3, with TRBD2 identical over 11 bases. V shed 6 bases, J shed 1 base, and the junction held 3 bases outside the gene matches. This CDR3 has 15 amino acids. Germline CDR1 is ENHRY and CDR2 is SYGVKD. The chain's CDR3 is CAISSTSGGTDTQYF. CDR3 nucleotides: TGTGCCATCAGCTCGACTAGCGGGGGCACAGATACGCAGTATTTT.

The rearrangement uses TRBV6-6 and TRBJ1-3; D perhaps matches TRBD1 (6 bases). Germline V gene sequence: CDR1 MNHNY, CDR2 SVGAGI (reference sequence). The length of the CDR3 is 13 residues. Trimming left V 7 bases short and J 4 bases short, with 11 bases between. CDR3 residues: CASNTGPGNTIYF. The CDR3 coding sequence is TGTGCCAGCAACACAGGGCCCGGAAACACCATATATTTT.

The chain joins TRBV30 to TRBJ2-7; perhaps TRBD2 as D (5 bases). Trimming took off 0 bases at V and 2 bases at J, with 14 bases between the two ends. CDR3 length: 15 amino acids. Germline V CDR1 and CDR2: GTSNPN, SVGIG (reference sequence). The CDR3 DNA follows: TGTGCCTGGAGTGTACCGCAGCGGCGAACCTACGAGCAGTACTTC. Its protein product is CAWSVPQRRTYEQYF.

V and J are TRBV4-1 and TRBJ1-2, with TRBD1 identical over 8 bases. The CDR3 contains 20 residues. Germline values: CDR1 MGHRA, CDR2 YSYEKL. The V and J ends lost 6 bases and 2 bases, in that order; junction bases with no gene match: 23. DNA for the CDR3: TGCGCCAGCAGACCCCAATCAACCGGGACAGGTAGGGGTTGGAACTATGGCTACACCTTC. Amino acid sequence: CASRPQSTGTGRGWNYGYTF.